The 6 T cell receptor beta chains below were found in one sample sequenced in a study of blood T cell repertoires in COVID-19. The protocol was immunoSEQ multiplex PCR, while the TCRdb copy is restricted to in-frame clones and leaves out a portion. The table has approximately 84,000 clones, approximately 80% seen once. The sequencing sample was made of peripheral blood. All receptors derive from a human donor in a cohort sampled during active COVID-19.

This chain connects TRBV6-5 to TRBJ1-5; D remains unclear. Germline V CDR1 and CDR2: MNHEY, SVGAGI. This CDR3 has 13 residues. Trimming removed 7 bases from V and 4 bases from J, with 11 bases in between. Here the CDR3 DNA reads TGTGCCAGCACCCTGATCCTAAATCAGCCCCAGCATTTT. As protein: CASTLILNQPQHF.

The V call is TRBV14, the J call TRBJ2-7; D is perhaps TRBD2 (6 bases). Germline V gene sequence: CDR1 SGHDN, CDR2 FVKESK. This CDR3 is built from 16 residues. The V end was cut by 1 base, the J end by 1 base, with 14 bases between. The DNA of the CDR3 is TGTGCCAGCAGCCAAGGGGGAGGATCCGGGTCCTACGAGCAGTACTTC. Translated: CASSQGGGSGSYEQYF. Filled out from reference TRBV14 and TRBJ2-7, the complete variable domain reads EAGVTQFPSHSVIEKGQTVTLRCDPISGHDNLYWYRRVMGKEIKFLLHFVKESKQDESGMPNNRFLAERTGGTYSTLKVQPAELEDSGVYFCASSQGGGSGSYEQYFGPGTRLTVT.

This rearrangement joins TRBV6-5 to TRBJ2-3; unclear D gene. Trimming removed 7 bases at V and 4 bases at J, with 12 bases between. The CDR3 sequence is 13 residues long. CDR1 is MNHEY and CDR2 is SVGAGI in the germline V gene. CDR3 region: CASTPRRADTQYF. As DNA, the CDR3 is TGTGCCAGCACCCCACGACGGGCAGATACGCAGTATTTT.

This clone has just one count. V is TRBV5-1 and J is TRBJ2-1, with 7 bases matching TRBD2. The ends lost 5 bases at V and 4 bases at J; junction bases unmatched: 9. Germline lookup yields CDR1 SGHRS and CDR2 YFSETQ. The CDR3 contains 15 residues. This CDR3 reads CASSYGRATYNEQFF. The CDR3 DNA reads as TGCGCCAGCAGTTATGGGAGGGCCACTTACAATGAGCAGTTCTTC.

The chain couples TRBV28 to TRBJ1-2; 9 bases line up with TRBD1. The CDR3 is 15 amino acids. The V segment lost 5 bases and the J segment 6 bases; nucleotides outside the gene matches: 10. Germline loops: CDR1 MDHEN, CDR2 SYDVKM. The CDR3 DNA reads TGTGCCAGCAGTCAAATTGGACAGGGGCTGAATGGCTACACCTTC. Amino acid sequence: CASSQIGQGLNGYTF.

This chain uses TRBV9 with TRBJ1-3; possible D gene TRBD1, 5 bases. Germline V CDR1 and CDR2: SGDLS, YYNGEE. Trimming left V 5 bases short and J 8 bases short, with 20 bases between. CDR3 length: 15 amino acids. As DNA, the CDR3 is TGTGCCAGCAGTACTTATGGGGAGCGGGGGGACACCATATATTTT. Translating gives CASSTYGERGDTIYF.